The 29 T cell receptor beta chains presented below share a single source sample, sequenced in a study of OX40 agonist ivuxolimab in advanced cancers. Here immunoSEQ multiplex PCR was the method, and the copy in TCRdb shows in-frame clones only, minus some. The sample consists of about 150,000 clones, approximately 94% of them appearing once. The material sequenced was CD4+ or CD8+ T cells sorted from blood, taken in a trial of the OX40 agonist ivuxolimab. These receptors originate from an adult with an advanced solid tumor such as melanoma, head and neck, liver or kidney cancer.

The chain's CDR3 is CASSQDTTYGYTF. The CDR3 DNA reads TGTGCCAGCAGCCAAGATACAACATATGGCTACACCTTC. V usage is TRBV14 and J usage is TRBJ1-2; D gene uncertain. Trimming stripped 0 bases from V and 5 bases from J, with 7 bases between. The CDR3 totals 13 residues. CDR1 SGHDN and CDR2 FVKESK come from the germline V gene.

This chain joins TRBV9 and TRBJ2-7; D is unclear. V was cut by 1 base and J by 6 bases, with 11 bases left in between. CDR3 length: 13 residues. Germline V gene data show CDR1 as SGDLS and CDR2 as YYNGEE. The CDR3 loop reads CASSVQPLGEQYF. CDR3 in DNA: TGTGCCAGCAGCGTACAACCCTTGGGCGAGCAGTACTTC. Full variable domain (missing parts from reference TRBV9 and TRBJ2-7): DSGVTQTPKHLITATGQRVTLRCSPRSGDLSVYWYQQSLDQGLQFLIQYYNGEERAKGNILERFSAQQFPDLHSELNLSSLELGDSALYFCASSVQPLGEQYFGPGTRLTVT.

The chain joins TRBV7-2 to TRBJ2-3, with D uncertain. Germline values: CDR1 SGHTA, CDR2 FQGNSA. Trimming shortened V by 5 bases and J by 5 bases, and 11 bases separated the two germline ends. The CDR3 totals 13 residues. Here the CDR3 reads CASSLRPQDTQYF. The CDR3 DNA reads as TGTGCCAGCAGCCTCCGGCCCCAAGATACGCAGTATTTT. The variable domain in full, completed from reference TRBV7-2 and TRBJ2-3, reads GAGVSQSPSNKVTEKGKDVELRCDPISGHTALYWYRQSLGQGLEFLIYFQGNSAPDKSGLPSDRFSAERTGGSVSTLTIQRTQQEDSAVYLCASSLRPQDTQYFGPGTRLTVL.

The V gene is TRBV7-9, the J gene TRBJ2-1, with D perhaps matching TRBD1 (6 bases). CDR3 size: 15 residues. V lost 5 bases, J lost 6 bases, and 17 bases lay in between. The germline gives CDR1 SEHNR, CDR2 FQNEAQ (reference sequence). Here the CDR3 reads CASSPGQGTSNEQFF. In DNA form, the CDR3 reads TGTGCCAGCAGCCCGGGGCAGGGGACCTCCAATGAGCAGTTCTTC.

This clone appeared a few times. The CDR3 bases are TGTGCCAGCAGTTACGCGGGGGCGCAGGATGGCTACACCTTC. This encodes CASSYAGAQDGYTF. The chain employs TRBV6-6 and TRBJ1-2, with a tentative D call TRBD1 (6 bases). The CDR3 consists of 14 residues. CDR1 and CDR2 from the germline V gene are MNHNY and SVGAGI (reference sequence). Trimming took off 2 bases at V and 6 bases at J, with 13 bases between the two ends.

The V and J genes are TRBV13 and TRBJ1-1; 7 bases are a match to TRBD1. Per germline, CDR1 PRHDT and CDR2 FYEKMQ (reference sequence). This CDR3 comprises 14 residues. V lost 5 bases and J lost 3; bases outside the gene matches: 6. The CDR3 reads CASSDRRGYTEAFF. The CDR3 DNA is TGTGCCAGCAGCGACCGCAGGGGGTACACTGAAGCTTTCTTT.

The rearrangement links TRBV7-2 to TRBJ1-1, with D hard to call. V was trimmed by 3 bases and J by 4 bases, leaving 12 bases between them. The germline V gene has CDR1 SGHTA and CDR2 FQGNSA. CDR3 size: 14 residues. CDR3 region: CASSFVGGTTEAFF. The CDR3 nucleotides read TGTGCCAGCAGCTTTGTCGGTGGAACCACTGAAGCTTTCTTT.

The chain has TRBV18 and TRBJ1-4; maybe TRBD1 (5 bases). Germline CDR1 and CDR2: KGHSH and LQKENI. Trimming pared 5 bases from V and 5 bases from J, leaving 9 bases between. CDR3 size: 13 residues. CDR3 loop: CASSEGLNEKLFF. The CDR3 region has the DNA TGTGCCAGCTCAGAGGGGTTAAATGAAAAACTGTTTTTT.

J is TRBJ2-3 and V is TRBV10-3; unclear D gene. CDR1 and CDR2 (germline): ENHRY, SYGVKD. The CDR3 has 15 residues. With 4 bases removed from V and 0 bases from J, the gap between germline ends came to 11 bases. CDR3 region: CAISGGISSTDTQYF. The CDR3 DNA follows: TGTGCCATCAGTGGTGGAATATCTAGCACAGATACGCAGTATTTT.

Details on this clone: Other DNA sequences in the same sample also yield this CDR3. The rearrangement links TRBV2 to TRBJ2-2; possibly TRBD1 for D (5 bases). Germline lookup yields CDR1 SNHLY and CDR2 FYNNEI. V was pared by 6 bases and J by 7 bases, with 12 bases between. This CDR3 region has 13 residues. The DNA of the CDR3 is TGTGCCAGCAGCGATCAGGGTAGCGGGGAGCTGTTTTTT. Translated: CASSDQGSGELFF.

The chain links TRBV27 to TRBJ2-7; TRBD2 is a possible D gene (5 bases). From germline, CDR1 is MNHEY and CDR2 SMNVEV (reference sequence). The CDR3 spans 16 residues. V was shortened by 2 bases and J by 4 bases, with 18 bases between the two germline ends. The CDR3 nucleotides are TGTGCCAGCAGTTTAAAGGTCAGAGGGTCGGGTTACGAGCAGTACTTC. Residues: CASSLKVRGSGYEQYF.

This clone came up once. The chain employs TRBV10-1 and TRBJ2-1; 9 bases are a match to TRBD1. Germline CDR1 is WNHNN and CDR2 is SYGVQD (reference sequence). The CDR3 length is 14 residues. With V trimmed by 3 bases and J by 6 bases, 3 bases remained unmatched. Written as DNA, the CDR3 is TGCGCCAGCAGTGAAACAGGGGGCCGCAATGAGCAGTTCTTC. It encodes CASSETGGRNEQFF.

The chain joins TRBV5-1 to TRBJ2-1, with 7 nucleotides matching TRBD2. This CDR3 is 17 amino acids long. Germline loops: CDR1 SGHRS, CDR2 YFSETQ. Trimming at V came to 0 bases and at J to 0 bases, leaving 6 bases not matched to a gene. CDR3 residues: CASSLGSGESSYNEQFF. The CDR3 nucleotides read TGCGCCAGCAGCTTGGGCAGCGGGGAGAGCTCCTACAATGAGCAGTTCTTC. Combining the CDR3 with reference TRBV5-1 and TRBJ2-1 gives the whole variable domain KAGVTQTPRYLIKTRGQQVTLSCSPISGHRSVSWYQQTPGQGLQFLFEYFSETQRNKGNFPGRFSGRQFSNSRSEMNVSTLELGDSALYLCASSLGSGESSYNEQFFGPGTRLTVL.

The chain has TRBV28 and TRBJ2-7; D might be TRBD2 (6 bases). The CDR3 sequence is 14 residues long. Germline values: CDR1 MDHEN, CDR2 SYDVKM. V lost 8 bases and J lost 4, with 18 bases in between. The chain's CDR3 is CASCRGGRLYEQYF. The CDR3 region has the DNA TGTGCCAGCTGCCGTGGGGGGAGGTTATACGAGCAGTACTTC.

The chain carries TRBV10-3 and TRBJ1-5, with TRBD1 matching over 8 bases. Germline loops: CDR1 ENHRY, CDR2 SYGVKD. The CDR3 runs 16 residues. The V gene end was trimmed by 1 base and the J gene end by 2 bases; junction bases not matched to a gene: 4. CDR3 region: CAISEWETGGNQPQHF. CDR3 DNA sequence: TGTGCCATCAGTGAGTGGGAGACAGGGGGCAATCAGCCCCAGCATTTT.

The V gene is TRBV4-1, the J gene TRBJ1-4; no firm D call. Trimming took 0 bases from V and 5 from J, leaving 10 bases between them. The CDR3 totals 15 residues. Germline V CDR1 and CDR2: MGHRA, YSYEKL. The CDR3 reads CASSQDDRRNEKLFF. The CDR3 DNA is TGCGCCAGCAGCCAAGACGATCGTCGGAATGAAAAACTGTTTTTT.

The gene calls are TRBV7-2 and TRBJ1-3, with 10 bases identical to TRBD1. Per the germline V gene, CDR1 is SGHTA and CDR2 is FQGNSA. The CDR3 covers 15 residues. V lost 5 bases to trimming and J lost 7 bases; unmatched junction nucleotides: 8. The CDR3 is CASSVTWTGGNTIYF. As DNA, the CDR3 is TGTGCCAGCAGCGTCACATGGACAGGGGGTAACACCATATATTTT. Based on the CDR3 plus reference TRBV7-2 and TRBJ1-3, the full variable domain is GAGVSQSPSNKVTEKGKDVELRCDPISGHTALYWYRQSLGQGLEFLIYFQGNSAPDKSGLPSDRFSAERTGGSVSTLTIQRTQQEDSAVYLCASSVTWTGGNTIYFGEGSWLTVV.

The CDR3 is CAISVGTGDGYTF. The CDR3 nucleotides read TGTGCCATCAGTGTAGGGACAGGGGACGGCTACACCTTC. The chain couples TRBV10-3 to TRBJ1-2, with 10 bases matching TRBD1. Unmatched junction bases numbered 4, after V lost 4 bases and J lost 8 bases. This CDR3 has 13 amino acids. Germline lookup yields CDR1 ENHRY and CDR2 SYGVKD.

The chain employs TRBV19 and TRBJ1-4; 11 positions match TRBD1. The J segment lost 4 bases and the V segment lost 5 bases, leaving 9 bases of the junction unmatched. This CDR3 has 17 amino acids. Germline CDR1 and CDR2: LNHDA and SQIVND (reference sequence). CDR3 coding DNA: TGTGCCAGTAGTTCCGGACAGGGGGCATATGGTAATGAAAAACTGTTTTTT. As protein: CASSSGQGAYGNEKLFF. Variable domain in full (rest from reference TRBV19 and TRBJ1-4): DGGITQSPKYLFRKEGQNVTLSCEQNLNHDAMYWYRQDPGQGLRLIYYSQIVNDFQKGDIAEGYSVSREKKESFPLTVTSAQKNPTAFYLCASSSGQGAYGNEKLFFGSGTQLSVL.

The chain has TRBV7-9 and TRBJ2-7, with unresolved D. Trimming shortened V by 4 bases and J by 4 bases, and 20 bases separated the two germline ends. This CDR3 is built from 16 residues. The germline V gene has CDR1 SEHNR and CDR2 FQNEAQ (reference sequence). In nucleotides, the CDR3 is TGTGCCAGCAGCTACCCCGGTAGGCCGGGCCCTTACGAGCAGTACTTC. As protein: CASSYPGRPGPYEQYF.

This sequence joins TRBV18 and TRBJ1-2; tentatively, D is TRBD1 (5 bases). V was shortened by 2 bases and J by 4 bases, with 14 bases between the two germline ends. Looked up from germline, CDR1 is KGHSH and CDR2 is LQKENI. This CDR3 region has 15 residues. The CDR3 DNA reads TGTGCCAGCTCACCAACGGGGGTCGAGGCCTATGGCTACACCTTC. Its translation is CASSPTGVEAYGYTF.

The chain combines TRBV4-3 with TRBJ1-1; possible D gene TRBD1, 5 bases. Germline-derived CDR1 and CDR2 are LGHNA and YSLEER. The CDR3 is 14 residues long. The V gene lost 3 bases and the J gene lost 4 bases, with 12 bases spanning the gap. The CDR3 DNA is TGCGCCAGCAGCCACACGGCCGGGGGCACTGAAGCTTTCTTT. It is translated as CASSHTAGGTEAFF.

CDR3 sequence: CASRSGGTGTEAFF. CDR3 DNA: TGTGCCAGCAGGTCCGGGGGGACGGGCACTGAAGCTTTCTTT. V and J are TRBV6-5 and TRBJ1-1; weak D call: TRBD1 (5 bases). V dropped 6 bases and J dropped 4 bases, with 15 bases sitting between them. Germline CDR1 and CDR2: MNHEY and SVGAGI. The CDR3 totals 14 residues.

The rearrangement joins TRBV7-3 to TRBJ2-5, with 8 bases aligning to TRBD2. This CDR3 has 13 amino acids. The J segment lost 6 bases and the V segment lost 5 bases, leaving 5 bases of the junction unmatched. CDR1 is SGHTA and CDR2 is FQGTGA in the germline V gene. The CDR3: CASSPTSGKTQYF. The CDR3 DNA sequence: TGTGCCAGCAGCCCCACTAGCGGCAAGACCCAGTACTTC.

This chain links TRBV6-5 with TRBJ1-4; 8 bases map to TRBD1. This CDR3 is 14 amino acids long. J lost 8 bases, V lost 2 bases, and 4 bases had no gene match. Germline CDR1 is MNHEY and CDR2 is SVGAGI. CDR3 in DNA: TGTGCCAGCAGTTACAGTCAGGGGGCGGAAAAACTGTTTTTT. Translating it yields CASSYSQGAEKLFF.

V and J are TRBV7-2 and TRBJ1-2; 7 positions match TRBD1. V was clipped by 5 bases and J by 2 bases; unmatched bases: 14. The CDR3 consists of 17 residues. Looked up from germline, CDR1 is SGHTA and CDR2 is FQGNSA. The CDR3 region has the DNA TGTGCCAGCAGCCAAAACAGGGGCCTATACCCCAACTATGGCTACACCTTC. Its protein is CASSQNRGLYPNYGYTF.

The chain recombines TRBV19 with TRBJ2-2, with 15 bases identical to TRBD2. V shed 5 bases, J shed 1 base, and the junction held 5 bases outside the gene matches. The CDR3 extends over 18 amino acids. The germline gives CDR1 LNHDA, CDR2 SQIVND (reference sequence). The CDR3 here is CASSPLGLAGGNTGELFF. CDR3 nucleotides: TGTGCCAGTAGTCCTTTGGGACTAGCGGGAGGGAACACCGGGGAGCTGTTTTTT.

V gene TRBV10-2 combines with J gene TRBJ1-1; D is ambiguous. Germline CDR1 is WSHSY and CDR2 is SAAADI. The CDR3 is 11 amino acids. V lost 7 bases, J lost 2 bases, and 5 bases lay in between. The CDR3 sequence is CASTKNTEAFF. The CDR3 DNA reads as TGCGCCAGCACTAAAAACACTGAAGCTTTCTTT.

This clone has only a few counts. The CDR3 region is CASSGNRMNTEAFF. In nucleotides, the CDR3 is TGTGCCAGCAGTGGTAACAGGATGAACACTGAAGCTTTCTTT. The V and J genes are TRBV6-1 and TRBJ1-1, with a weak D call TRBD1 (5 bases). The CDR3 is 14 amino acids. V was cut by 4 bases and J by 0 bases, with 9 bases left in between. Germline-derived CDR1 and CDR2 are MNHNS and SASEGT.